A selection of T cell receptor beta chains follows, all from one sample in a study of blood T cell repertoires in COVID-19. Only in-frame clones appear in the TCRdb table, and some are missing; sequencing was by immunoSEQ multiplex PCR. The data hold about 240,000 clones, with 84% observed a single time. The material sequenced was peripheral blood. Source of these receptors: a man over 45 with acute or convalescent COVID-19. Each CDR3 is given with its conserved first and last residue. D genes are given only for firm matches. Size is stated for part of the rows, as once, few or many counts, or as a class when the clone is expanded.

>NA|TRBV5-1|TRBJ2-7|few
CASSRPGQYEQYF
TGCGCCAGCAGCCGCCCAGGACAGTACGAGCAGTACTTC
>TRBD2|TRBV6-2/TRBV6-3|TRBJ2-1|few
CASSYGSGGSSYNEQFF
TGTGCCAGCAGTTACGGGTCTGGCGGGAGCTCCTACAATGAGCAGTTCTTC
>TRBD1|TRBV19|TRBJ1-6|NA
CASRPTGSHSPLHF
TGTGCCAGTAGACCGACAGGGAGTCATTCACCCCTCCACTTT
>TRBD1|TRBV13|TRBJ2-3|NA
CASTTGGRGDTQYF
TGTGCCAGCACAACAGGGGGCCGGGGAGATACGCAGTATTTT
>NA|TRBV15|TRBJ2-7|NA
CATSRDPGGADEQYF
TGTGCCACCAGCAGAGATCCGGGGGGCGCGGACGAGCAGTACTTC
>TRBD2|TRBV5-1|TRBJ2-3|NA
CASSRTSGLTDTQYF
TGCGCCAGCAGTCGGACTAGCGGTCTCACAGATACGCAGTATTTT
>TRBD1|TRBV6-5|TRBJ1-1|NA
CASSYSNRGRTEAFF
TGTGCCAGCAGTTACTCAAACAGGGGGCGTACTGAAGCTTTCTTT
>NA|TRBV27|TRBJ1-4|NA
CASSFSGFNEKLFF
TGTGCCAGCAGTTTTAGCGGTTTTAATGAAAAACTGTTTTTT
>NA|TRBV18|TRBJ2-3|NA
CASSPYTSSTDTQYF
TGTGCCAGCTCACCCTATACGTCTAGCACAGATACGCAGTATTTT
>NA|TRBV5-5|TRBJ1-2|NA
CASSLVAYGYTF
TGTGCCAGCAGCTTGGTGGCTTATGGCTACACCTTC
>NA|TRBV3-1/TRBV3-2|TRBJ2-1|NA
CAIQQGWFGEQFF
TGTGCCATTCAACAGGGATGGTTTGGTGAGCAGTTCTTC
>TRBD1|TRBV11-1|TRBJ1-2|NA
CASSLSPRGRFGYTF
TGTGCCAGCAGCTTATCACCCAGGGGGCGGTTTGGCTACACCTTC
>TRBD2|TRBV5-1|TRBJ2-5|NA
CASSLSILAGGPQETQYF
TGCGCCAGCAGCTTGTCTATACTAGCGGGGGGCCCACAAGAGACCCAGTACTTC
>NA|TRBV18|TRBJ2-2|NA
CASSDIGQTNTGELFF
TGTGCCAGCTCAGATATAGGACAGACGAACACCGGGGAGCTGTTTTTT
>NA|TRBV10-3|TRBJ2-1|NA
CAISDGPATYNEQFF
TGTGCCATCAGTGATGGCCCCGCAACCTACAATGAGCAGTTCTTC
>NA|TRBV5-4|TRBJ1-1|NA
CASSEGVVGAPNTEAFF
TGTGCCAGCAGCGAGGGGGTTGTGGGGGCGCCGAACACTGAAGCTTTCTTT
>TRBD1|TRBV15|TRBJ1-5|NA
CATSRSDRGNQPQHF
TGTGCCACCAGCAGGTCGGACAGGGGGAATCAGCCCCAGCATTTT
>NA|TRBV6-5|TRBJ1-4|NA
CASNGSPGNEKLFF
TGTGCCAGCAACGGTTCCCCAGGGAATGAAAAACTGTTTTTT
>NA|TRBV5-6|TRBJ2-2|NA
CASSLTWGVKTGELFF
TGTGCCAGCAGCTTGACTTGGGGAGTAAAGACCGGGGAGCTGTTTTTT
>NA|TRBV27|TRBJ1-1|NA
CASSSRLGPGEAFF
TGTGCCAGCAGTTCCAGATTAGGGCCGGGGGAAGCTTTCTTT
>NA|TRBV5-4|TRBJ1-5|NA
CASSFPDQPQHF
TGTGCCAGCAGCTTTCCGGATCAGCCCCAGCATTTT
>TRBD1|TRBV9|TRBJ2-7|NA
CASSAPSGQDSLEQYF
TGTGCCAGCAGCGCCCCATCGGGACAGGACTCTCTCGAGCAGTACTTC
>TRBD1|TRBV29-1|TRBJ1-2|NA
CSVEGQGDIIYGYTF
TGCAGCGTTGAAGGACAGGGGGATATCATCTATGGCTACACCTTC
>NA|TRBV30|TRBJ2-2|NA
CAWSILRFANTGELFF
TGTGCCTGGAGCATACTCCGTTTTGCAAACACCGGGGAGCTGTTTTTT
>TRBD1|TRBV18|TRBJ1-1|NA
CASSPMGQGSTEAFF
TGTGCCAGCTCACCTATGGGACAGGGGAGCACTGAAGCTTTCTTT
>TRBD1|TRBV4-1|TRBJ1-2|NA
CASSPMTGERANYGYTF
TGCGCCAGCAGCCCGATGACAGGGGAGAGGGCTAACTATGGCTACACCTTC
>TRBD2|TRBV5-1|TRBJ2-2|NA
CASSPRTSGSSGTGELFF
TGCGCCAGCAGCCCAAGGACTAGCGGGAGTAGTGGCACCGGGGAGCTGTTTTTT
>NA|TRBV5-1|TRBJ2-5|NA
CASSAYRELAGETQYF
TGCGCCAGCAGCGCGTACCGGGAGCTAGCCGGGGAGACCCAGTACTTC
>NA|TRBV28|TRBJ1-4|NA
CASSIVRGNEKLFF
TGTGCCAGCAGTATAGTCCGGGGAAATGAAAAACTGTTTTTT
>TRBD2|TRBV6-5|TRBJ2-7|NA
CASNGSGRIYEQYF
TGTGCCAGCAATGGGAGCGGGAGGATTTACGAGCAGTACTTC
>NA|TRBV14|TRBJ2-7|once
CASSPPPGRRVNYEQYF
TGTGCCAGCAGCCCTCCCCCCGGGCGGAGGGTGAACTACGAGCAGTACTTC
>NA|TRBV5-1|TRBJ2-1|once
CASSLGPAGPSYNEQFF
TGCGCCAGCAGCTTGGGCCCTGCGGGACCTTCCTACAATGAGCAGTTCTTC
>TRBD2|TRBV6-1|TRBJ2-1|NA
CASSDTSGVNEQFF
TGTGCCAGCAGTGATACTAGCGGCGTCAATGAGCAGTTCTTC
>TRBD1|TRBV4-1|TRBJ2-5|once
CASSPGDRVQETQYF
TGCGCCAGCAGCCCCGGAGACAGGGTCCAAGAGACCCAGTACTTC
>NA|TRBV9|TRBJ1-4|NA
CASSVGGYDEKLFF
TGTGCCAGCAGCGTAGGAGGGTATGATGAAAAACTGTTTTTT
>TRBD1|TRBV5-4|TRBJ1-3|NA
CASSLVGQGVGTIYF
TGTGCCAGCAGCTTGGTGGGACAGGGGGTTGGCACCATATATTTT
>TRBD1|TRBV11-3|TRBJ2-7|few
CASGGRQGSYEQYF
TGTGCCAGCGGAGGTCGACAGGGTTCCTACGAGCAGTACTTC
>NA|TRBV19|TRBJ2-3|NA
CASIPGDGTDTQYF
TGTGCCAGTATTCCAGGGGATGGCACAGATACGCAGTATTTT
>NA|TRBV21-1|TRBJ2-5|NA
CASSKLGGLVRETQYF
TGTGCCAGCAGCAAGTTAGGCGGACTAGTCCGGGAGACCCAGTACTTC
>TRBD1|TRBV27|TRBJ2-1|NA
CASSPKQDRAVYNEQFF
TGTGCCAGCAGTCCGAAACAGGACAGGGCAGTCTACAATGAGCAGTTCTTC
>NA|TRBV27|TRBJ1-2|NA
CASTRGAGYYGYTF
TGTGCCAGCACACGCGGGGCAGGGTACTATGGCTACACCTTC
>NA|TRBV2|TRBJ1-1|few
CASSGRGNAEAFF
TGTGCCAGCAGTGGCAGGGGTAATGCTGAAGCTTTCTTT
>TRBD1|TRBV7-3|TRBJ1-2|NA
CASSGTGVDGYTF
TGTGCCAGCAGTGGGACAGGGGTAGATGGCTACACCTTC
>NA|TRBV6-5|TRBJ2-7|NA
CASSYGGSAYEQYF
TGTGCCAGCAGTTACGGGGGCTCGGCCTACGAGCAGTACTTC
>NA|TRBV6-5|TRBJ2-1|NA
CAGRGASYNEQFF
TGTGCCGGCAGAGGGGCCTCCTACAATGAGCAGTTCTTC
>NA|TRBV9|TRBJ2-2|NA
CASSAQTGVGELFF
TGTGCCAGCAGCGCCCAGACAGGCGTCGGGGAGCTGTTTTTT
>TRBD1|TRBV28|TRBJ2-7|NA
CASSLRDSPLGQYF
TGTGCCAGCAGTTTGAGGGACAGTCCCTTGGGCCAGTACTTC
>NA|TRBV10-2|TRBJ1-5|NA
CASSEKGNQPQHF
TGCGCCAGCAGTGAGAAGGGGAATCAGCCCCAGCATTTT
>TRBD1|TRBV18|TRBJ2-7|NA
CASSLPGQGGHEQYF
TGTGCCAGCTCACTACCGGGACAGGGGGGCCACGAGCAGTACTTC
>TRBD2|TRBV2|TRBJ2-5|NA
CATNAGGYQETQYF
TGTGCCACCAACGCGGGGGGGTACCAAGAGACCCAGTACTTC